The 25 T cell receptor beta chains below all came from one sample that was sequenced in a study of blood T cell repertoires in COVID-19. The repertoire was sequenced with immunoSEQ multiplex PCR; TCRdb's copy has only in-frame clones and lacks some. The sample includes 130,000 or so clones, roughly 91% of them seen just once. The sequencing input was peripheral blood. Receptor source: a human donor in a cohort sampled during active COVID-19.

V usage is TRBV25-1 and J usage is TRBJ2-1, with D possibly TRBD2 on 6 matching bases. With 4 bases removed from V and 7 bases from J, the gap between germline ends came to 11 bases. CDR3 size: 13 residues. Germline V CDR1 and CDR2: MGHDK, SYGVNS. The CDR3 sequence is CASSAGRGNEQFF. CDR3 DNA sequence: TGTGCCAGCAGTGCCGGGAGAGGAAATGAGCAGTTCTTC.

CDR3 amino acids: CASSPEAGVTKETQYF. In DNA form, the CDR3 reads TGTGCCAGCTCACCAGAAGCGGGGGTAACTAAAGAGACCCAGTACTTC. The chain is built from TRBV18 and TRBJ2-5; 8 positions match TRBD2. The germline CDR1 and CDR2 sequences are KGHSH and LQKENI. This CDR3 is 16 amino acids long. The V and J ends lost 2 bases and 3 bases, in that order; junction bases with no gene match: 8.

The chain uses TRBV5-1 and TRBJ1-4, with D unresolved. Trimming shortened V by 4 bases and J by 1 base, and 5 bases separated the two germline ends. Germline CDR1 is SGHRS and CDR2 is YFSETQ. This CDR3 contains 13 residues. The CDR3 region is CASSPRTNEKLFF. Here the CDR3 DNA reads TGCGCCAGCAGCCCTAGAACTAATGAAAAACTGTTTTTT.

The chain has TRBV29-1 and TRBJ2-5; 9 nucleotides line up with TRBD2. The CDR3 covers 13 residues. V dropped 4 bases and J dropped 5; count of bases not matched to a gene: 5. CDR1 and CDR2 (germline): SQVTM, ANQGSEA. The CDR3 reads CSVGGRALETQYF. The CDR3 DNA follows: TGCAGCGTTGGCGGGAGGGCCCTTGAGACCCAGTACTTC.

This clone was seen a few times. This sequence joins TRBV10-1 and TRBJ1-1; the D is unclear. V lost 7 bases and J 3 bases, leaving 15 bases between the germline ends. The CDR3 runs 14 residues. Germline lookup yields CDR1 WNHNN and CDR2 SYGVQD (reference sequence). DNA of the CDR3: TGCGCCAGCACCACCCCGCGGGTCGACACTGAAGCTTTCTTT. It is translated as CASTTPRVDTEAFF.

Note on this clone: Germline is not matched at one junction end, which may reflect a read error. V is TRBV7-7 and J is TRBJ2-3, with 11 bases matching TRBD2. Germline CDR1 is SSHAT and CDR2 is FNYEAQ (reference sequence). This CDR3 is built from 16 residues. CDR3 sequence: CASSPSSGGTKDTQYF. The CDR3 bases are TGTGCTAGCAGCCCCTCTAGCGGGGGGACGAAAGATACGCAGTATTTT. The whole variable domain, remainder taken from reference TRBV7-7 and TRBJ2-3, is GAGVSQSPRYKVTKRGQDVTLRCDPISSHATLYWYQQALGQGPEFLTYFNYEAQPDKSGLPSDRFSAERPEGSISTLTIQRTEQRDSAMYRCASSPSSGGTKDTQYFGPGTRLTVL.

The chain has TRBV7-2 and TRBJ2-5; TRBD2 might be the D (5 bases). CDR1 is SGHTA and CDR2 is FQGNSA in the germline V gene. With 0 bases removed from V and 5 bases from J, the gap between germline ends came to 10 bases. This CDR3 is built from 14 residues. The CDR3: CASSLAGARETQYF. CDR3 in DNA: TGTGCCAGCAGCTTAGCGGGAGCCCGGGAGACCCAGTACTTC. Full variable domain (outside the CDR3, taken from reference TRBV7-2 and TRBJ2-5): GAGVSQSPSNKVTEKGKDVELRCDPISGHTALYWYRQSLGQGLEFLIYFQGNSAPDKSGLPSDRFSAERTGGSVSTLTIQRTQQEDSAVYLCASSLAGARETQYFGPGTRLLVL.

This clone has just one count. V usage is TRBV6-1 and J usage is TRBJ1-2; D gene unclear. CDR1 and CDR2 from the germline V gene are MNHNS and SASEGT. V was trimmed by 2 bases and J by 5 bases, leaving 9 bases between them. The length of the CDR3 is 13 residues. The CDR3 nucleotides read TGTGCCAGCAGTGAACGTGAGACTTATGGCTACACCTTC. Its translation is CASSERETYGYTF.

V and J are TRBV20-1 and TRBJ1-5; D is perhaps TRBD1 (6 bases). This CDR3 is 15 amino acids long. CDR1 DFQATT and CDR2 SNEGSKA come from the germline V gene (reference sequence). Trimming took off 3 bases at V and 1 base at J, with 13 bases between the two ends. The CDR3 reads CSASWGGRSNQPQHF. In DNA, the CDR3 is TGCAGTGCTAGTTGGGGGGGCCGAAGCAATCAGCCCCAGCATTTT.

J is TRBJ2-7 and V is TRBV6-5; a weak D match, TRBD1 (7 bases). V lost 5 bases, J lost 6 bases, and 17 bases lay in between. The germline gives CDR1 MNHEY, CDR2 SVGAGI. The CDR3 runs 14 residues. Written as DNA, the CDR3 is TGTGCCAGCAGTACGGGACAGCGGGCTAGCGAGCAGTACTTC. This translates into CASSTGQRASEQYF.

In its sample, this clone was seen once. The rearrangement joins TRBV9 to TRBJ2-3; D may be TRBD2 (6 bases). Germline V gene sequence: CDR1 SGDLS, CDR2 YYNGEE. The CDR3 is 12 residues long. V gave up 7 bases and J gave up 1 base, with 7 bases separating them. The CDR3 loop is CASGEGTDTQYF. The CDR3 DNA sequence: TGTGCCAGCGGGGAGGGCACAGATACGCAGTATTTT.

This chain joins TRBV27 and TRBJ2-5; the match to TRBD2 covers 12 bases. The junction had 5 bases not matched to a gene; V was cut back by 5 bases and J by 1 base. Germline V gene data show CDR1 as MNHEY and CDR2 as SMNVEV (reference sequence). The CDR3 length is 16 residues. The CDR3 sequence is CASSKGTSGFQETQYF. CDR3 coding DNA: TGTGCCAGCAGTAAGGGGACTAGCGGGTTCCAAGAGACCCAGTACTTC.

A single count supports this clone. Other DNA sequences of this sample code for an identical CDR3. The chain uses TRBV5-1 and TRBJ2-5; no clear D gene. Germline lookup yields CDR1 SGHRS and CDR2 YFSETQ. The CDR3 spans 13 residues. Trimming stripped 5 bases from V and 2 bases from J, with 10 bases between. The CDR3 DNA follows: TGCGCCAGCAGTCTAGGCCAACAAGAGACCCAGTACTTC. Residues: CASSLGQQETQYF.

The chain carries TRBV11-2 and TRBJ1-2; unclear D gene. CDR3 size: 12 residues. Germline V lookup: CDR1 SGHAT, CDR2 FQNNGV. V lost 3 bases and J lost 6, with 8 bases in between. This chain's CDR3 is CASSFEGDGYTF. Written as DNA, the CDR3 is TGTGCCAGCAGCTTTGAGGGTGATGGCTACACCTTC.

A word on this clone: One end of the junction is discordant with germline, which a read error may explain. The V call is TRBV7-7, the J call TRBJ2-1; a weak D match, TRBD1 (5 bases). CDR3 length equals 15 residues. CDR1 and CDR2 (germline): SSHAT, FNYEAQ (reference sequence). CDR3: CASSLVAGSYNEQFF. In DNA, the CDR3 is TGTGCTAGCAGCTTAGTGGCAGGGTCCTACAATGAGCAGTTCTTC.

CDR3 sequence (DNA): TGTGCCAGCAGACTTCGGGGGGAAGAGACCCAGTACTTC. Protein sequence: CASRLRGEETQYF. The V and J genes are TRBV28 and TRBJ2-5, with TRBD2 matching 7 bases. From germline, CDR1 is MDHEN and CDR2 SYDVKM. Germline trimming cut 6 bases from V and 3 bases from J; bases unmatched to any gene: 4. The CDR3 totals 13 residues.

The rearrangement joins TRBV19 to TRBJ2-1; 7 nucleotides match TRBD1. The CDR3 has 14 residues. J gave up 3 bases and V 6 bases, and 5 bases lay outside the gene matches. Germline V gene lookup returns CDR1 LNHDA and CDR2 SQIVND (reference sequence). The CDR3 sequence: CASRQGWNYNEQFF. The CDR3 bases are TGTGCCAGTAGACAGGGGTGGAACTACAATGAGCAGTTCTTC.

The chain recombines TRBV10-3 with TRBJ1-5; D is unclear. Germline V gene data show CDR1 as ENHRY and CDR2 as SYGVKD. V dropped 0 bases and J dropped 2 bases, with 11 bases sitting between them. This CDR3 comprises 16 residues. The CDR3 sequence: CAISESDYKGNQPQHF. Written as DNA, the CDR3 is TGTGCCATCAGTGAGTCGGACTACAAAGGCAATCAGCCCCAGCATTTT.

The CDR3 loop reads CASSLAGGRGTDTQYF. CDR3 nucleotides: TGTGCCAGCAGCTTGGCCGGCGGGAGGGGCACAGATACGCAGTATTTT. The V and J genes are TRBV5-4 and TRBJ2-3, with 9 bases that match TRBD2. Germline CDR1 is SGHNT and CDR2 is YYREEE (reference sequence). J was trimmed by 1 base and V by 0 bases; bases with no gene match: 3. CDR3 length: 16 amino acids.

This chain joins TRBV2 and TRBJ2-7; D possibly corresponds to TRBD2 (7 bases). Trimming stripped 7 bases from V and 5 bases from J, with 21 bases between. Per the germline V gene, CDR1 is SNHLY and CDR2 is FYNNEI. The CDR3 covers 15 residues. The CDR3 DNA follows: TGTGCCAGCAAGGGGGGGCCCTCAGGGGTCGACGAGCAGTACTTC. Residues: CASKGGPSGVDEQYF.

The rearrangement joins TRBV7-6 to TRBJ2-1; 9 nucleotides agree with TRBD2. The CDR3 is 16 amino acids. From germline, CDR1 is SGHVS and CDR2 FNYEAQ. Losses at the gene ends were 5 bases for V and 5 bases for J; bases not matched to a gene: 10. The CDR3 nucleotides read TGTGCCAGCAGCCCTCGGGGAGCGGGAGGAAACAATGAGCAGTTCTTC. It specifies CASSPRGAGGNNEQFF.

This clone was observed a few times. V is TRBV6-2 or TRBV6-3 and J is TRBJ2-3; D is unclear. Trimming shortened V by 0 bases and J by 6 bases, and 10 bases separated the two germline ends. This CDR3 has 14 amino acids. Looked up from germline, CDR1 is MNHEY and CDR2 is SVGEGT. The CDR3 is CASSYSAPWDTQYF. The CDR3 region has the DNA TGTGCCAGCAGTTACTCAGCCCCATGGGATACGCAGTATTTT.

This clone was counted once. The CDR3 sequence is CASSKQGARTNEKLFF. CDR3 coding DNA: TGTGCCAGCAGCAAACAGGGGGCGCGCACTAATGAAAAACTGTTTTTT. V usage is TRBV7-9 and J usage is TRBJ1-4, with 9 bases lining up with TRBD1. J lost 2 bases, V lost 5 bases, and 6 bases had no gene match. In germline, CDR1 is SEHNR, CDR2 FQNEAQ (reference sequence). This CDR3 contains 16 residues. The entire variable domain, with the rest obtained from reference TRBV7-9 and TRBJ1-4, is as follows: DTGVSQNPRHKITKRGQNVTFRCDPISEHNRLYWYRQTLGQGPEFLTYFQNEAQLEKSRLLSDRFSAERPKGSFSTLEIQRTEQGDSAMYLCASSKQGARTNEKLFFGSGTQLSVL.

The rearrangement joins TRBV6-2 or TRBV6-3 to TRBJ2-7, with D tentatively TRBD2 (6 bases). The CDR3 length is 15 residues. Per the germline V gene, CDR1 is MNHEY and CDR2 is SVGEGT. Trimming left V 4 bases short and J 2 bases short, with 15 bases between. CDR3 sequence reads: CASSLGLMGAYEQYF. The DNA for the CDR3 is TGTGCCAGCAGTTTGGGACTCATGGGGGCCTACGAGCAGTACTTC.

The chain uses TRBV2 and TRBJ2-7; D is undetermined. Germline assignment: CDR1 SNHLY and CDR2 FYNNEI. Between the trimmed V and J ends, which lost 2 bases and 9 bases, there was a span of 14 bases. The CDR3 is made up of 13 amino acids. The CDR3 here is CASSESSEMSQYF. The CDR3 DNA sequence: TGTGCCAGCAGTGAATCCTCGGAGATGTCGCAGTACTTC. The full variable domain, rest sourced from reference TRBV2 and TRBJ2-7, is EPEVTQTPSHQVTQMGQEVILRCVPISNHLYFYWYRQILGQKVEFLVSFYNNEISEKSEIFDDQFSVERPDGSNFTLKIRSTKLEDSAMYFCASSESSEMSQYFGPGTRLTVT.